The rows below give T cell receptor beta chains drawn from one sample of a study of response to subunit inactivated influenza vaccine. TCRdb re-called the RT-PCR reads with MiXCR, one entry per CDR3 protein. The profile covers about 520,000 distinct CDR3 sequences, with less than 30% appearing a single time and approximately 2% taken by the ten largest. The input for sequencing was CD4+ T cells sorted from PBMCs, taken around 5 days after vaccination. The receptors come from a man aged 50 to 60 who received an inactivated influenza vaccine. CDR3s include the opening cysteine and the closing phenylalanine or tryptophan. D genes are given only for firm matches. Clone size is given for some rows only: seen once, a few or many times, or a class if the clone is expanded.

D: TRBD2
size: few
V: TRBV11-2
J: TRBJ2-3
CDR3: CASSSRPPGGPDTQYF
DNA: TGTGCCAGCAGCTCCCGACCCCCGGGAGGCCCAGATACGCAGTATTTT

D: -
size: -
V: TRBV29-1
J: TRBJ1-1
CDR3: CSSRAGNTEAFF
DNA: TGCAGCTCAAGGGCTGGGAACACTGAAGCTTTCTTT

D: -
size: -
V: TRBV27
J: TRBJ2-1
CDR3: CASAWRATEQFF
DNA: TGTGCCAGCGCCTGGAGGGCCACTGAGCAGTTCTTC

D: -
size: -
V: TRBV10-3
J: TRBJ1-1
CDR3: CAISEGLMNTEAFF
DNA: TGTGCCATCAGCGAGGGACTAATGAACACTGAAGCTTTCTTT

D: -
size: -
V: TRBV29-1
J: TRBJ1-1
CDR3: CSVHTTEAFF
DNA: TGCAGCGTGCACACCACTGAAGCTTTCTTT

D: TRBD2
size: few
V: TRBV4-3
J: TRBJ2-1
CDR3: CASSQGGGRSDEQFF
DNA: TGCGCCAGCAGCCAAGGAGGCGGGAGGAGTGATGAGCAGTTCTTC

D: TRBD1
size: few
V: TRBV7-2
J: TRBJ1-1
CDR3: CASSPDRRTVNTEAFF
DNA: TGTGCCAGCAGCCCGGACAGGAGAACCGTCAACACTGAAGCTTTCTTT

D: -
size: few
V: TRBV20-1
J: TRBJ2-5
CDR3: CSARGLEETQYF
DNA: TGCAGTGCTAGAGGACTAGAGGAGACCCAGTACTTC

D: TRBD2
size: few
V: TRBV10-3
J: TRBJ2-3
CDR3: CAISAGLAGGLTSTDTQYF
DNA: TGTGCCATCAGTGCGGGACTAGCGGGGGGCCTAACCAGCACAGATACGCAGTATTTT

D: TRBD1
size: few
V: TRBV12-3/TRBV12-4
J: TRBJ2-7
CDR3: CASSLLTGTYEQYF
DNA: TGTGCCAGCAGTTTATTGACAGGGACCTACGAGCAGTACTTC

D: -
size: many
V: TRBV12-3/TRBV12-4
J: TRBJ2-4
CDR3: CASSLRSDGNIQYF
DNA: TGTGCCAGCAGTTTAAGGTCCGATGGGAACATTCAGTACTTC

D: -
size: few
V: TRBV5-6
J: TRBJ2-1
CDR3: CASSEKSGRTLNKQFF
DNA: TGTGCCAGCAGCGAGAAGTCCGGCAGGACCCTTAATAAGCAGTTCTTC

D: -
size: -
V: TRBV25-1
J: TRBJ2-1
CDR3: CASSEQYGAYNEQFF
DNA: TGTGCCAGCAGTGAACAATACGGGGCCTACAATGAGCAGTTCTTC

D: TRBD1
size: once
V: TRBV4-2
J: TRBJ1-1
CDR3: CASSRRGQGSWSTEAFF
DNA: TGTGCCAGCAGCCGTAGGGGACAGGGTTCCTGGAGCACTGAAGCTTTCTTT

D: -
size: -
V: TRBV6-1
J: TRBJ1-1
CDR3: CASSVRSDGYTEAFF
DNA: TGTGCCAGCAGTGTAAGATCGGACGGCTACACTGAAGCTTTCTTT

D: -
size: -
V: TRBV20-1
J: TRBJ1-3
CDR3: CSASRVGLTGNTIYF
DNA: TGCAGTGCTAGCCGAGTAGGGTTGACTGGAAACACCATATATTTT

D: -
size: -
V: TRBV4-2
J: TRBJ2-1
CDR3: CASSQDSGRPWDEQFF
DNA: TGTGCCAGCAGCCAAGATTCGGGACGACCTTGGGATGAGCAGTTCTTC

D: TRBD1
size: once
V: TRBV27
J: TRBJ2-7
CDR3: CASSPIPGQREQYF
DNA: TGTGCCAGCAGTCCCATTCCGGGACAGCGGGAGCAGTACTTC

D: -
size: -
V: TRBV7-2
J: TRBJ2-3
CDR3: CASSYRRPTDTQYF
DNA: TGTGCCAGCAGCTACAGGCGCCCCACAGATACGCAGTATTTT

D: TRBD1
size: few
V: TRBV12-3/TRBV12-4
J: TRBJ1-2
CDR3: CASQWGDRGGYTF
DNA: TGTGCCAGCCAATGGGGCGACAGGGGAGGCTACACCTTC

D: -
size: -
V: TRBV11-2
J: TRBJ2-3
CDR3: CASSWNIDTQYF
DNA: TGTGCCAGCAGCTGGAATATAGATACGCAGTATTTT

D: -
size: -
V: TRBV9
J: TRBJ2-3
CDR3: CASSLIGGAPTDTQYF
DNA: TGTGCCAGCAGCTTAATCGGGGGAGCTCCCACAGATACGCAGTATTTT

D: -
size: few
V: TRBV28
J: TRBJ2-6
CDR3: CASSFSIASGANVLTF
DNA: TGTGCCAGCAGTTTTTCGATCGCATCTGGGGCCAACGTCCTGACTTTC

D: -
size: few
V: TRBV29-1
J: TRBJ1-2
CDR3: CSVEAGTRIYTF
DNA: TGCAGCGTTGAGGCAGGGACGAGGATTTACACCTTC

D: TRBD1
size: -
V: TRBV7-6
J: TRBJ1-3
CDR3: CASSENPRGLGNTIYF
DNA: TGTGCCAGCAGCGAGAACCCCAGGGGGCTAGGAAACACCATATATTTT

D: TRBD2
size: -
V: TRBV7-2
J: TRBJ2-3
CDR3: CASSTRTSGRSSDTQYF
DNA: TGTGCCAGCAGCACCCGGACTAGCGGGAGGTCTAGTGATACGCAGTATTTT

D: -
size: -
V: TRBV28
J: TRBJ2-5
CDR3: CASSLWRRGIGQETQYF
DNA: TGTGCCAGCAGTTTATGGCGGAGGGGGATCGGCCAAGAGACCCAGTACTTC

D: TRBD1
size: -
V: TRBV6-1
J: TRBJ2-7
CDR3: CASREGQGTYEQYF
DNA: TGTGCCAGCAGAGAAGGACAGGGGACCTACGAGCAGTACTTC

D: -
size: few
V: TRBV7-2
J: TRBJ2-1
CDR3: CASSNLGVYNEQFF
DNA: TGTGCCAGCAGCAACCTCGGGGTTTACAATGAGCAGTTCTTC

D: -
size: many
V: TRBV4-2
J: TRBJ2-3
CDR3: CASSHDQTDTQYF
DNA: TGTGCCAGCAGCCACGACCAAACAGATACGCAGTATTTT

D: -
size: few
V: TRBV6-5
J: TRBJ1-2
CDR3: CASSLDITNYGYTF
DNA: TGTGCCAGCAGCTTAGACATAACTAACTATGGCTACACCTTC

D: -
size: -
V: TRBV5-6
J: TRBJ1-5
CDR3: CASSSRQEHNQPQHF
DNA: TGTGCCAGCAGCAGTAGACAGGAACACAATCAGCCCCAGCATTTT

D: -
size: -
V: TRBV5-6
J: TRBJ1-1
CDR3: CASSWRGGLNTEAFF
DNA: TGTGCCAGCAGCTGGAGAGGGGGGTTGAACACTGAAGCTTTCTTT

D: -
size: -
V: TRBV5-1
J: TRBJ2-5
CDR3: CASMITAQETQYF
DNA: TGCGCCAGCATGATCACCGCCCAAGAGACCCAGTACTTC

D: TRBD2
size: -
V: TRBV7-2
J: TRBJ2-1
CDR3: CASSLTGTSYNEQFF
DNA: TGTGCCAGCAGCCTTACCGGGACTAGCTACAATGAGCAGTTCTTC

D: -
size: -
V: TRBV12-3/TRBV12-4
J: TRBJ2-3
CDR3: CASSGRSRMQYF
DNA: TGTGCCAGCAGTGGTAGATCCCGAATGCAGTATTTT

D: -
size: few
V: TRBV5-6
J: TRBJ1-5
CDR3: CASSLGQGGFQPQHF
DNA: TGTGCCAGCAGCTTGGGGCAGGGCGGCTTTCAGCCCCAGCATTTT

D: -
size: -
V: TRBV20-1
J: TRBJ2-7
CDR3: CSARATARGEQYF
DNA: TGCAGTGCTAGAGCAACAGCGCGGGGCGAGCAGTACTTC

D: -
size: -
V: TRBV4-2
J: TRBJ2-5
CDR3: CASSQDIWETQYF
DNA: TGTGCCAGCAGCCAAGATATTTGGGAGACCCAGTACTTC

D: TRBD2
size: few
V: TRBV6-5
J: TRBJ2-2
CDR3: CASSYGTRGARGGELFF
DNA: TGTGCCAGCAGTTACGGGACTAGAGGTGCCCGGGGCGGGGAGCTGTTTTTT